A selection of T cell receptor beta chains follows, all from one sample in a study of post-analysis software for immune sequencing data. MiXCR, applied by TCRdb to the PCR reads, yields one record per CDR3 protein. This sample has hundreds of thousands of distinct CDR3 sequences, with about 32% found just once. Material for sequencing was blood. The receptors were gathered from a girl aged 10 to 17 with multiple sclerosis. CDR3s include the opening cysteine and the closing phenylalanine or tryptophan. The D gene is left open where the match is weak. Not all rows give a size; the values are once, few, many and, for expanded clones, a class.

d_gene: -
j_gene: TRBJ2-1
v_gene: TRBV20-1
abundance: once
CDR3aa: CSAPNGLLGNEQFF
CDR3nt: TGCAGTGCGCCTAACGGCCTATTGGGCAATGAGCAGTTCTTC

d_gene: -
j_gene: TRBJ1-1
v_gene: TRBV7-2
abundance: -
CDR3aa: CASSLRAGNTEAFF
CDR3nt: TGTGCCAGCAGCTTAAGGGCGGGGAACACTGAAGCTTTCTTT

d_gene: -
j_gene: TRBJ1-1
v_gene: TRBV20-1
abundance: -
CDR3aa: CSARRGRGFSNTEAFF
CDR3nt: TGCAGTGCTAGGCGGGGTAGGGGGTTTTCGAACACTGAAGCTTTCTTT

d_gene: TRBD2
j_gene: TRBJ2-1
v_gene: TRBV7-2
abundance: -
CDR3aa: CASSFRLAGANEQFF
CDR3nt: TGTGCCAGCAGCTTTCGGCTAGCGGGAGCCAATGAGCAGTTCTTC

d_gene: TRBD2
j_gene: TRBJ2-5
v_gene: TRBV6-2/TRBV6-3
abundance: -
CDR3aa: CASSYSGTSETETQYF
CDR3nt: TGTGCCAGCAGTTACTCTGGGACTAGCGAGACGGAGACCCAGTACTTC

d_gene: -
j_gene: TRBJ2-7
v_gene: TRBV20-1
abundance: few
CDR3aa: CSARDRGPSSYEQYF
CDR3nt: TGCAGTGCTAGAGACAGGGGCCCAAGCTCCTACGAGCAGTACTTC

d_gene: -
j_gene: TRBJ1-1
v_gene: TRBV4-1
abundance: few
CDR3aa: CASSRQGRNTEAFF
CDR3nt: TGCGCCAGCAGCCGCCAGGGGAGGAACACTGAAGCTTTCTTT

d_gene: TRBD2
j_gene: TRBJ2-1
v_gene: TRBV29-1
abundance: -
CDR3aa: CSVGKGLAGGPYNEQFF
CDR3nt: TGCAGCGTGGGGAAGGGACTAGCGGGAGGGCCATACAATGAGCAGTTCTTC

d_gene: -
j_gene: TRBJ1-1
v_gene: TRBV6-5
abundance: few
CDR3aa: CASSQFSFTTEAFF
CDR3nt: TGTGCCAGCAGCCAATTCTCCTTTACCACTGAAGCTTTCTTT

d_gene: -
j_gene: TRBJ2-7
v_gene: TRBV9
abundance: -
CDR3aa: CASSVSAGFYEQYF
CDR3nt: TGTGCCAGCAGCGTATCGGCGGGGTTCTACGAGCAGTACTTC

d_gene: TRBD2
j_gene: TRBJ2-3
v_gene: TRBV29-1
abundance: -
CDR3aa: CSVVRGLASHTQYF
CDR3nt: TGCAGCGTTGTGAGGGGACTAGCGTCGCATACGCAGTATTTT

d_gene: TRBD2
j_gene: TRBJ2-4
v_gene: TRBV20-1
abundance: few
CDR3aa: CSASDAGGPQNIQYF
CDR3nt: TGCAGTGCTAGTGACGCGGGGGGGCCTCAAAACATTCAGTACTTC

d_gene: TRBD1
j_gene: TRBJ2-5
v_gene: TRBV25-1
abundance: -
CDR3aa: CTSTPGTGFMTQYF
CDR3nt: TGTACCAGCACCCCCGGGACAGGCTTTATGACCCAGTACTTC

d_gene: -
j_gene: TRBJ2-5
v_gene: TRBV6-6
abundance: -
CDR3aa: CASRGSGLAKETQYF
CDR3nt: TGTGCCAGCAGGGGTTCGGGACTCGCAAAAGAGACCCAGTACTTC

d_gene: -
j_gene: TRBJ1-2
v_gene: TRBV20-1
abundance: few
CDR3aa: CSAPGMDGYTF
CDR3nt: TGCAGTGCTCCAGGAATGGATGGCTACACCTTC

d_gene: -
j_gene: TRBJ2-3
v_gene: TRBV29-1
abundance: -
CDR3aa: CSVEGSRVASGTDTQYF
CDR3nt: TGCAGCGTTGAAGGCTCTCGAGTGGCCTCAGGGACAGATACGCAGTATTTT

d_gene: -
j_gene: TRBJ1-4
v_gene: TRBV7-2
abundance: -
CDR3aa: CASSLVVQSGEKLFF
CDR3nt: TGTGCCAGCAGCTTAGTCGTCCAATCGGGGGAAAAACTGTTTTTT

d_gene: -
j_gene: TRBJ2-7
v_gene: TRBV29-1
abundance: few
CDR3aa: CSVGERLTSYEQYF
CDR3nt: TGCAGCGTTGGTGAAAGACTTACCTCCTACGAGCAGTACTTC

d_gene: -
j_gene: TRBJ2-4
v_gene: TRBV7-9
abundance: few
CDR3aa: CASGGAVQYF
CDR3nt: TGTGCCAGCGGGGGGGCCGTTCAGTACTTC

d_gene: TRBD2
j_gene: TRBJ2-3
v_gene: TRBV20-1
abundance: -
CDR3aa: CSADSGLAGSEADTQYF
CDR3nt: TGCAGTGCTGACTCGGGACTAGCGGGCTCAGAGGCAGATACGCAGTATTTT

d_gene: -
j_gene: TRBJ2-1
v_gene: TRBV10-3
abundance: -
CDR3aa: CAIKEGQSSYNEQFF
CDR3nt: TGTGCCATCAAAGAAGGACAGAGCTCCTACAATGAGCAGTTCTTC

d_gene: TRBD1
j_gene: TRBJ1-2
v_gene: TRBV5-1
abundance: few
CDR3aa: CASSPTRDRGFGGYGYTF
CDR3nt: TGCGCCAGCAGCCCCACCCGGGACAGGGGTTTTGGGGGCTATGGCTACACCTTC

d_gene: -
j_gene: TRBJ2-3
v_gene: TRBV14
abundance: -
CDR3aa: CASSPTQGTDTQYF
CDR3nt: TGTGCCAGCAGCCCCACTCAGGGCACAGATACGCAGTATTTT

d_gene: -
j_gene: TRBJ2-3
v_gene: TRBV6-2/TRBV6-3
abundance: few
CDR3aa: CASEGGTSTDTQYF
CDR3nt: TGTGCCAGCGAGGGCGGGACTAGCACAGATACGCAGTATTTT

d_gene: -
j_gene: TRBJ2-7
v_gene: TRBV5-1
abundance: -
CDR3aa: CASSLGAQAVQYF
CDR3nt: TGCGCCAGCAGCTTGGGGGCTCAAGCGGTGCAGTACTTC

d_gene: -
j_gene: TRBJ2-1
v_gene: TRBV5-5
abundance: -
CDR3aa: CASSLSVGGGRSLYNEQFF
CDR3nt: TGTGCCAGCAGCTTGAGTGTAGGAGGGGGAAGGAGCTTATACAATGAGCAGTTCTTC

d_gene: -
j_gene: TRBJ2-1
v_gene: TRBV5-1
abundance: few
CDR3aa: CASSLGGLLGHNEQFF
CDR3nt: TGCGCCAGCAGCTTGGGTGGGCTTTTGGGCCACAATGAGCAGTTCTTC

d_gene: -
j_gene: TRBJ2-5
v_gene: TRBV6-5
abundance: many
CDR3aa: CASSPRTNQETQYF
CDR3nt: TGTGCCAGCAGTCCTCGGACAAATCAAGAGACCCAGTACTTC

d_gene: TRBD1
j_gene: TRBJ2-5
v_gene: TRBV5-1
abundance: -
CDR3aa: CASSLEDRGGEQYF
CDR3nt: TGCGCCAGCAGCTTGGAGGACAGGGGGGGGGAGCAGTACTTC

d_gene: TRBD2
j_gene: TRBJ2-1
v_gene: TRBV20-1
abundance: -
CDR3aa: CSARRLAGTSYNEQFF
CDR3nt: TGCAGTGCTCGACGACTAGCGGGGACATCCTACAATGAGCAGTTCTTC

d_gene: -
j_gene: TRBJ1-5
v_gene: TRBV15
abundance: -
CDR3aa: CATSRDPSQPQHF
CDR3nt: TGTGCCACCAGCAGAGATCCCTCCCAGCCCCAGCATTTT

d_gene: -
j_gene: TRBJ2-1
v_gene: TRBV7-2
abundance: few
CDR3aa: CASSLRGRVYNEQFF
CDR3nt: TGTGCCAGCAGCTTAAGGGGTCGGGTCTACAATGAGCAGTTCTTC

d_gene: TRBD2
j_gene: TRBJ2-2
v_gene: TRBV29-1
abundance: few
CDR3aa: CSAQRGNTGELFF
CDR3nt: TGCAGCGCCCAGCGGGGGAACACCGGGGAGCTGTTTTTT

d_gene: -
j_gene: TRBJ1-1
v_gene: TRBV12-5
abundance: -
CDR3aa: CASGLVRGDDTEAFF
CDR3nt: TGTGCTAGTGGTTTGGTACGCGGGGATGACACTGAAGCTTTCTTT

d_gene: TRBD1
j_gene: TRBJ1-2
v_gene: TRBV20-1
abundance: -
CDR3aa: CSATGQGDYGHTF
CDR3nt: TGCAGTGCTACAGGACAGGGAGACTATGGCCACACCTTC

d_gene: TRBD2
j_gene: TRBJ2-3
v_gene: TRBV28
abundance: -
CDR3aa: CASNGRGYTDTQYF
CDR3nt: TGTGCCAGCAATGGGCGGGGGTACACAGATACGCAGTATTTT